The clone carrying this T cell receptor beta chain was recorded at least ten times. Eligible hyperthyroidism cases comprised new diagnoses of under 2 months' duration in individuals aged 18 to 65. Exclusion criteria comprised other autoimmune diseases, uncontrolled infections, pregnancy or lactation in patients. The CDR3 is 16 amino acids. Germline V CDR1 and CDR2: DFQATT, SNEGSKA (reference sequence). V lost 2 bases, J lost 6 bases, and 8 bases stayed unmatched. Amplifying from RNA transcripts, the study obtained TCR beta CDR3 regions. RT-PCR in the first round used HTBI primers; a second-round multiplex PCR followed. MiXCR, applied by TCRdb to the multiplex PCR reads, yields one record per CDR3 protein. The top ten hold around 4% of the sample, which has around 590,000 distinct CDR3 sequences, approximately 35% seen once. This specimen comes from a study of Graves' ophthalmopathy and Graves' hyperthyroidism. Background on the study: In this cohort's terms, stable hyperthyroidism meant no ophthalmopathy by 18 months of follow-up.

The sequencing sample was made of peripheral blood or thyroid tissue (not recorded which). The chain couples TRBV20-1 to TRBJ1-6; 9 bases line up with TRBD1. The receptor comes from an adult man with Graves' hyperthyroidism. CDR3 amino acids: CSARSPGQGLNSPLHF. Here the CDR3 DNA reads TGCAGTGCTAGATCCCCGGGACAGGGACTTAATTCACCCCTCCACTTT.